One and the same sample provided the 19 T cell receptor beta chains below, sequenced in a study of control samples from healthy donors and cancer patients. Generated by immunoSEQ multiplex PCR, the TCRdb table keeps only in-frame clones and is missing some. The sample has roughly 69,000 clones, around 87% seen once; the top ten hold 2% to 2.5%. The specimen was PBMCs. These receptors were taken from a woman in her forties or fifties with head and neck cancer.

The V gene is TRBV19, the J gene TRBJ2-5; maybe TRBD1 (8 bases). Between the trimmed V and J ends, which lost 4 bases and 4 bases, there was a span of 16 bases. The CDR3 spans 15 residues. CDR1 LNHDA and CDR2 SQIVND come from the germline V gene (reference sequence). The CDR3: CASSSLTGGGETQYF. The CDR3 region has the DNA TGTGCCAGTAGTAGCCTAACAGGGGGGGGAGAGACCCAGTACTTC.

This clone was seen a single time. The gene calls are TRBV27 and TRBJ2-7; D might be TRBD2 (6 bases). Germline CDR1 reads MNHEY; CDR2 reads SMNVEV (reference sequence). This CDR3 has 16 amino acids. V lost 2 bases, J lost 4 bases, and 18 bases lay in between. The CDR3 DNA sequence: TGTGCCAGCAGTTTAGCGGATCAAGCAGGGAGGTACGAGCAGTACTTC. Translating gives CASSLADQAGRYEQYF.

The rearrangement links TRBV9 to TRBJ2-2; the D is unclear. Looked up from germline, CDR1 is SGDLS and CDR2 is YYNGEE. The CDR3 totals 15 residues. Trimming took 0 bases from V and 0 from J, leaving 6 bases between them. This CDR3 reads CASSVDQANTGELFF. The CDR3 DNA sequence: TGTGCCAGCAGCGTAGATCAAGCGAACACCGGGGAGCTGTTTTTT.

The sample holds a few counts of this clone. The chain uses TRBV4-1 and TRBJ1-2; tentative D call: TRBD1 (5 bases). V lost 2 bases and J 4 bases, leaving 14 bases between the germline ends. Germline CDR1 MGHRA, CDR2 YSYEKL. The CDR3 sequence is 15 residues long. CDR3 sequence: CASSQMKDSPYGYTF. In DNA, the CDR3 is TGCGCCAGCAGCCAAATGAAAGACAGTCCCTATGGCTACACCTTC.

This clone was seen just once. CDR3: CASSLCGGAWLNTQYF. The CDR3 nucleotides are TGTGCCAGCAGCTTATGTGGCGGGGCTTGGTTGAATACGCAGTATTTT. The chain joins TRBV7-6 to TRBJ2-3; a possible D gene is TRBD2 (6 bases). The CDR3 consists of 16 residues. CDR1 and CDR2 from the germline V gene are SGHVS and FNYEAQ. Trimming took off 2 bases at V and 7 bases at J, with 19 bases between the two ends. The variable domain in full, completed from reference TRBV7-6 and TRBJ2-3, reads GAGVSQSPRYKVTKRGQDVALRCDPISGHVSLYWYRQALGQGPEFLTYFNYEAQQDKSGLPNDRFSAERPEGSISTLTIQRTEQRDSAMYRCASSLCGGAWLNTQYFGPGTRLTVL.

This clone showed up just once. V gene TRBV6-1 combines with J gene TRBJ1-1; weak D call: TRBD1 (6 bases). The CDR3 contains 14 residues. Trimming took off 2 bases at V and 8 bases at J, with 15 bases between the two ends. Per germline, CDR1 MNHNS and CDR2 SASEGT. Here the CDR3 reads CASSEKETGPEAFF. The DNA of the CDR3 is TGTGCCAGCAGTGAAAAGGAGACAGGCCCGGAAGCTTTCTTT.

V and J are TRBV28 and TRBJ1-2; D perhaps matches TRBD1 (5 bases). The germline gives CDR1 MDHEN, CDR2 SYDVKM. Trimming left V 6 bases short and J 4 bases short, with 15 bases between. This CDR3 is built from 14 residues. As DNA, the CDR3 is TGTGCCAGCAGATATCGGGGGGAGGTCTATGGCTACACCTTC. The encoded protein is CASRYRGEVYGYTF.

The genes are TRBV27 and TRBJ1-2; the match to TRBD1 covers 7 bases. After removal of 3 bases from V and 4 bases from J, the junction contained 5 bases not matched to a gene. The V gene's germline CDR1 is MNHEY and CDR2 SMNVEV (reference sequence). This CDR3 has 14 residues. CDR3 protein: CASSLNRGGYGYTF. CDR3 in DNA: TGTGCCAGCAGTTTGAACAGGGGCGGCTATGGCTACACCTTC.

The chain is built from TRBV10-2 and TRBJ1-2, with 7 bases that match TRBD1. V lost 3 bases to trimming and J lost 8 bases; unmatched junction nucleotides: 6. The length of the CDR3 is 13 residues. In germline, CDR1 is WSHSY, CDR2 SAAADI. The CDR3 DNA sequence: TGCGCCAGCAGTGACTCCCGGACAGGCGGCTACACCTTC. Protein: CASSDSRTGGYTF.

The chain links TRBV27 to TRBJ1-1; TRBD1 matches 8 bases. The CDR3 is 16 amino acids. The germline CDR1 and CDR2 sequences are MNHEY and SMNVEV (reference sequence). The J segment lost 0 bases and the V segment lost 5 bases, leaving 8 bases of the junction unmatched. CDR3 nucleotides: TGTGCCAGCAGTGCACAGGGGGGGCGGGTGAACACTGAAGCTTTCTTT. It codes for CASSAQGGRVNTEAFF.

V and J are TRBV7-2 and TRBJ2-2; 9 bases line up with TRBD1. Germline CDR1 is SGHTA and CDR2 is FQGNSA. The CDR3 sequence is 15 residues long. Trimming removed 1 base from V and 7 bases from J; junction bases left unmatched: 4. The CDR3 DNA reads TGTGCCAGCAGCTTAGGACAGGGGGGGAACGGGGAGCTGTTTTTT. Its protein is CASSLGQGGNGELFF.

This chain links TRBV3-1 (or the pseudogene TRBV3-2) with TRBJ2-6; 7 positions match TRBD1. Germline trimming cut 1 base from V and 2 bases from J; bases unmatched to any gene: 2. Germline V CDR1 and CDR2: LGHDT, YNNKEL (reference sequence). This CDR3 contains 16 residues. The CDR3 is CASSQAGGTGANVLTF. The CDR3 DNA is TGTGCCAGCAGCCAAGCAGGGGGAACTGGGGCCAACGTCCTGACTTTC.

This chain uses TRBV5-1 with TRBJ2-5; 7 positions agree with TRBD1. This CDR3 comprises 13 residues. Germline CDR1 is SGHRS and CDR2 is YFSETQ. After removal of 4 bases from V and 2 bases from J, the junction contained 2 bases not matched to a gene. The CDR3 loop is CASSLQGQETQYF. The CDR3 nucleotides are TGCGCCAGCAGCCTACAGGGGCAAGAGACCCAGTACTTC.

The CDR3 is CASILGGGSNQPQHF. CDR3 nucleotide sequence: TGTGCCAGCATCTTAGGGGGGGGTAGCAATCAGCCCCAGCATTTT. This sequence joins TRBV28 and TRBJ1-5, with D perhaps TRBD1 (6 bases). Trimming took 7 bases from V and 0 from J, leaving 13 bases between them. This CDR3 has 15 residues. Germline V gene lookup returns CDR1 MDHEN and CDR2 SYDVKM.

CDR3 loop: CASSWGQGADEQFF. For the CDR3, the DNA is TGTGCCAGCAGCTGGGGACAGGGCGCTGATGAGCAGTTCTTC. The chain employs TRBV11-3 and TRBJ2-1; 9 nucleotides align to TRBD1. V shed 4 bases, J shed 8 bases, and the junction held 6 bases outside the gene matches. Looked up from germline, CDR1 is SGHNT and CDR2 is YENEEA. This CDR3 contains 14 residues.

This chain connects TRBV2 to TRBJ2-6, with D possibly TRBD1 on 5 matching bases. CDR3 size: 17 residues. V lost 4 bases, J lost 4 bases, and 17 bases lay in between. The germline V gene encodes CDR1 SNHLY and CDR2 FYNNEI. In DNA form, the CDR3 reads TGTGCCAGCAGTGCGGCCGAACCAGGGTCAGGGGCCAACGTCCTGACTTTC. Protein sequence: CASSAAEPGSGANVLTF.

The chain joins TRBV9 to TRBJ1-6; no definite D call. Looked up from germline, CDR1 is SGDLS and CDR2 is YYNGEE. V was trimmed by 0 bases and J by 0 bases, leaving 10 bases between them. CDR3 size: 17 residues. DNA for the CDR3: TGTGCCAGCAGCGTAGGCGGCTCAGTCTCCTATAATTCACCCCTCCACTTT. Its translation is CASSVGGSVSYNSPLHF.

The J gene is TRBJ1-5, the V gene TRBV4-1; maybe TRBD1 (6 bases). The CDR3 has 18 residues. CDR1 is MGHRA and CDR2 is YSYEKL in the germline V gene. The V end lost 0 bases, the J end lost 0 bases, and 15 bases lay between the germline ends. This CDR3 is CASSQDPGQRYSNQPQHF. CDR3 in DNA: TGCGCCAGCAGCCAAGATCCCGGACAGAGATATAGCAATCAGCCCCAGCATTTT.

The V and J genes are TRBV10-3 and TRBJ1-2; 7 positions match TRBD1. The CDR3 totals 13 residues. Looked up from germline, CDR1 is ENHRY and CDR2 is SYGVKD. With 5 bases clipped from V and 8 bases from J, the junction kept 8 bases outside the gene matches. CDR3 sequence: CAISPDRASGYTF. In DNA, the CDR3 is TGTGCCATCAGTCCCGACAGGGCTTCGGGCTACACCTTC.